The 25 T cell receptor beta chains below were found in one sample sequenced in a study of technical replicates of blood from a few donors. The repertoire was sequenced with immunoSEQ multiplex PCR; TCRdb's copy has only in-frame clones and lacks some. Of more than 80,000 clones in the sample, approximately 96% were seen once. The sequenced sample consisted of T cells isolated from PBMCs. These receptors originate from a human donor in good health.

The chain employs TRBV9 and TRBJ1-3; D is possibly TRBD1 (5 bases). Trimming left V 7 bases short and J 3 bases short, with 14 bases between. CDR1 is SGDLS and CDR2 is YYNGEE in the germline V gene. This CDR3 spans 14 amino acids. The CDR3 sequence: CASGAKGLGNTIYF. The CDR3, as DNA: TGTGCCAGCGGGGCAAAGGGGCTTGGAAACACCATATATTTT.

This chain connects TRBV30 to TRBJ1-3; D unclear. This CDR3 is 12 amino acids long. Trimming shortened V by 0 bases and J by 2 bases, and 2 bases separated the two germline ends. Germline CDR1 GTSNPN, CDR2 SVGIG (reference sequence). CDR3 sequence (DNA): TGTGCCTGGAGTGTCGCTGGAAACACCATATATTTT. Its translation is CAWSVAGNTIYF. The variable domain in full, completed from reference TRBV30 and TRBJ1-3, reads SQTIHQWPATLVQPVGSPLSLECTVEGTSNPNLYWYRQAAGRGLQLLFYSVGIGQISSEVPQNLSASRPQDRQFILSSKKLLLSDSGFYLCAWSVAGNTIYFGEGSWLTVV.

CDR3: CASSLGTYDRTDTQYF. CDR3 in DNA: TGTGCCAGCAGCTTAGGGACTTACGATAGGACAGATACGCAGTATTTT. This chain uses TRBV11-2 with TRBJ2-3; D is perhaps TRBD2 (5 bases). CDR1 SGHAT and CDR2 FQNNGV come from the germline V gene. The CDR3 is 16 amino acids. Trimming stripped 1 base from V and 3 bases from J, with 14 bases between.

The chain is built from TRBV4-1 and TRBJ2-2, with no clear D. This CDR3 is 13 amino acids long. CDR1 is MGHRA and CDR2 is YSYEKL in the germline V gene. Trimming cost V 0 bases and J 5 bases, with 4 bases left between them. The CDR3 DNA reads TGCGCCAGCAGCCAAGATCATACCGGGGAGCTGTTTTTT. Amino acid sequence: CASSQDHTGELFF.

This chain links TRBV5-1 with TRBJ2-2, with TRBD2 matching 12 bases. Unmatched junction bases numbered 11, after V lost 4 bases and J lost 7 bases. Germline CDR1 reads SGHRS; CDR2 reads YFSETQ. This CDR3 comprises 17 residues. DNA for the CDR3: TGCGCCAGCAGCCTGACTAGCGGGAGTTCCATCATCGGGGAGCTGTTTTTT. Amino acids: CASSLTSGSSIIGELFF.

J is TRBJ2-7 and V is TRBV18; 10 bases are shared with TRBD1. Germline-derived CDR1 and CDR2 are KGHSH and LQKENI. V trimming: 3 bases; J trimming: 4 bases; junction bases outside the gene matches: 6. The CDR3 runs to 15 residues. The DNA for the CDR3 is TGTGCCAGCTCACCTCCCGGGACAGGGGCTTACGAGCAGTACTTC. This codes for CASSPPGTGAYEQYF.

The chain has TRBV28 and TRBJ1-1, with D possibly TRBD1 on 6 matching bases. The V and J ends lost 3 bases and 6 bases respectively, with 20 bases between them. Germline-derived CDR1 and CDR2 are MDHEN and SYDVKM. This CDR3 spans 16 amino acids. This chain's CDR3 is CASSFYRGGEEAEAFF. The DNA for the CDR3 is TGTGCCAGCAGTTTCTATCGCGGGGGCGAGGAGGCTGAAGCTTTCTTT.

V is TRBV11-3 and J is TRBJ2-1; D may be TRBD2 (5 bases). Germline CDR1 reads SGHNT; CDR2 reads YENEEA. Between the trimmed V and J ends, which lost 3 bases and 5 bases, there was a span of 14 bases. The CDR3 runs to 15 residues. This chain's CDR3 is CASSFGLQSDNEQFF. The CDR3 bases are TGTGCCAGCAGCTTTGGACTTCAGAGCGACAATGAGCAGTTCTTC.

The gene calls are TRBV27 and TRBJ2-7, with 10 positions matching TRBD1. The CDR3 consists of 15 residues. The V gene end was trimmed by 5 bases and the J gene end by 0 bases; junction bases not matched to a gene: 4. Germline V gene data show CDR1 as MNHEY and CDR2 as SMNVEV (reference sequence). The chain's CDR3 is CASSEDRGGSYEQYF. DNA for the CDR3: TGTGCCAGCAGTGAGGACAGGGGGGGCTCCTACGAGCAGTACTTC.

This chain links TRBV28 with TRBJ1-1; 9 nucleotides agree with TRBD1. CDR1 is MDHEN and CDR2 is SYDVKM in the germline V gene. The CDR3 contains 12 residues. The V gene end was trimmed by 5 bases and the J gene end by 9 bases; junction bases not matched to a gene: 4. The CDR3 loop reads CASSAQGAQAFF. The CDR3 coding sequence is TGTGCCAGCAGTGCACAGGGGGCCCAAGCTTTCTTT. The entire variable domain, with the rest obtained from reference TRBV28 and TRBJ1-1, is as follows: DVKVTQSSRYLVKRTGEKVFLECVQDMDHENMFWYRQDPGLGLRLIYFSYDVKMKEKGDIPEGYSVSREKKERFSLILESASTNQTSMYLCASSAQGAQAFFGQGTRLTVV.

On this clone: One junction end disagrees with the germline gene, perhaps due to a read error. The V gene is TRBV7-9, the J gene TRBJ1-1; 8 bases match TRBD1. Germline-derived CDR1 and CDR2 are SEHNR and FQNEAQ (reference sequence). This CDR3 contains 17 residues. CDR3 bases: TGTGCCAGCAGCTTACGGACAGGGCTAGTGGGGAACCCTGAAGCTTTCTTT. Translated: CASSLRTGLVGNPEAFF.

J is TRBJ1-5 and V is TRBV7-9; D gene uncertain. This CDR3 contains 15 residues. Germline V lookup: CDR1 SEHNR, CDR2 FQNEAQ (reference sequence). Trimming cost V 1 base and J 7 bases, with 14 bases left between them. CDR3 in amino acids: CASSLGEGIWQPQHF. The CDR3 nucleotides are TGTGCCAGCAGCTTAGGTGAGGGAATCTGGCAGCCCCAGCATTTT.

This sequence joins TRBV7-9 and TRBJ2-5; 7 nucleotides align to TRBD1. J was trimmed by 1 base and V by 4 bases; bases with no gene match: 15. Germline V CDR1 and CDR2: SEHNR, FQNEAQ (reference sequence). The CDR3 sequence is 18 residues long. CDR3 amino acids: CASSSLLTPTGTQETQYF. As DNA, the CDR3 is TGTGCCAGCAGCTCCTTACTGACCCCGACAGGGACCCAAGAGACCCAGTACTTC.

CDR3 DNA sequence: TGTGCCAGCAGCTTATTTCGGCCCGAGGGCAATGAGCAGTTCTTC. Translating gives CASSLFRPEGNEQFF. The chain carries TRBV7-9 and TRBJ2-1; D possibly corresponds to TRBD2 (5 bases). CDR1 and CDR2 from the germline V gene are SEHNR and FQNEAQ (reference sequence). This CDR3 has 15 residues. Deletions cut 2 bases from V and 6 bases from J, with 14 bases between.

The V and J genes are TRBV19 and TRBJ1-3; D is unclear. V dropped 2 bases and J dropped 0 bases, with 5 bases sitting between them. CDR3 length equals 14 residues. Germline V gene lookup returns CDR1 LNHDA and CDR2 SQIVND (reference sequence). CDR3 nucleotides: TGTGCCAGTAGTATACAAAACTCTGGAAACACCATATATTTT. It specifies CASSIQNSGNTIYF.

CDR3 nucleotides: TGTGCCAGCAGCTTCGGGAGGGTCCGTCCAGATACGCAGTATTTT. It specifies CASSFGRVRPDTQYF. The chain carries TRBV5-6 and TRBJ2-3; 8 nucleotides align to TRBD2. This CDR3 has 15 amino acids. Germline V gives CDR1 SGHDT, CDR2 YYEEEE. The V segment lost 2 bases and the J segment 4 bases; nucleotides outside the gene matches: 6.

The gene calls are TRBV6-1 and TRBJ2-7, with 10 bases aligning to TRBD2. The CDR3 is made up of 16 amino acids. The J segment lost 6 bases and the V segment lost 2 bases, leaving 10 bases of the junction unmatched. Looked up from germline, CDR1 is MNHNS and CDR2 is SASEGT. CDR3 nucleotides: TGTGCCAGCAGTGAAACTTCAGCGGGGGGGCCCGGCGAGCAGTACTTC. Its protein product is CASSETSAGGPGEQYF.

V and J are TRBV2 and TRBJ1-1, with D perhaps TRBD1 (5 bases). This CDR3 is 15 amino acids long. Trimming took 1 base from V and 3 from J, leaving 12 bases between them. In germline, CDR1 is SNHLY, CDR2 FYNNEI. CDR3 nucleotides: TGTGCCAGCAGTGAAGAGGCAGGGAGGCACACTGAAGCTTTCTTT. Its protein is CASSEEAGRHTEAFF.

This clone was counted once. This chain uses TRBV5-1 with TRBJ2-6; D ambiguous. Germline loops: CDR1 SGHRS, CDR2 YFSETQ. The CDR3 has 16 residues. Between the trimmed V and J ends, which lost 3 bases and 4 bases, there was a span of 14 bases. The CDR3 protein is CASSYFLVTGANVLTF. In DNA, the CDR3 is TGCGCCAGCAGCTACTTTCTTGTAACCGGGGCCAACGTCCTGACTTTC. Full variable domain (outside the CDR3, taken from reference TRBV5-1 and TRBJ2-6): KAGVTQTPRYLIKTRGQQVTLSCSPISGHRSVSWYQQTPGQGLQFLFEYFSETQRNKGNFPGRFSGRQFSNSRSEMNVSTLELGDSALYLCASSYFLVTGANVLTFGAGSRLTVL.

The chain couples TRBV5-1 to TRBJ2-7; the match to TRBD1 covers 7 bases. The V and J ends lost 1 base and 0 bases, in that order; junction bases with no gene match: 16. Germline CDR1 reads SGHRS; CDR2 reads YFSETQ. The CDR3 is made up of 19 amino acids. The CDR3 sequence: CASSLSPPLTGFSSYEQYF. The CDR3 DNA is TGCGCCAGCAGCTTGTCGCCTCCCCTGACAGGGTTTAGCTCCTACGAGCAGTACTTC.

The V and J genes are TRBV19 and TRBJ2-7; 8 nucleotides match TRBD2. The V gene end was trimmed by 5 bases and the J gene end by 2 bases; junction bases not matched to a gene: 14. CDR1 LNHDA and CDR2 SQIVND come from the germline V gene (reference sequence). This CDR3 spans 17 amino acids. The CDR3 sequence: CASSLRLAGGLTYEQYF. CDR3 coding DNA: TGTGCCAGTAGTCTAAGACTCGCGGGAGGTCTAACCTACGAGCAGTACTTC. The full variable domain, its missing parts supplied by reference TRBV19 and TRBJ2-7, is DGGITQSPKYLFRKEGQNVTLSCEQNLNHDAMYWYRQDPGQGLRLIYYSQIVNDFQKGDIAEGYSVSREKKESFPLTVTSAQKNPTAFYLCASSLRLAGGLTYEQYFGPGTRLTVT.

This clone was picked up one time. The chain recombines TRBV18 with TRBJ1-1; 9 nucleotides align to TRBD1. Trimming took 3 bases from V and 4 from J; bases not matched to a gene: 6. Germline values: CDR1 KGHSH, CDR2 LQKENI. The CDR3 is 15 amino acids. The CDR3 DNA follows: TGTGCCAGCTCACCCGGGACAGGGTCGGGCACTGAAGCTTTCTTT. This codes for CASSPGTGSGTEAFF.

This rearrangement joins TRBV6-5 to TRBJ1-2; TRBD1 might be the D (5 bases). Germline V lookup: CDR1 MNHEY, CDR2 SVGAGI. V gave up 7 bases and J gave up 5 bases, with 8 bases separating them. The CDR3 runs to 11 residues. Written as DNA, the CDR3 is TGTGCCAGCACGGGGGGGTATGGCTACACCTTC. Translated, it gives CASTGGYGYTF.

In its sample, this clone was seen once. The chain links TRBV19 to TRBJ1-5, with a tentative D call TRBD1 (6 bases). V was clipped by 3 bases and J by 4 bases, with 10 bases between them. The CDR3 has 14 residues. CDR1 and CDR2 from the germline V gene are LNHDA and SQIVND (reference sequence). CDR3 in amino acids: CASSMGQGNQPQHF. The CDR3 DNA is TGTGCCAGTAGTATGGGGCAGGGGAATCAGCCCCAGCATTTT.

This sequence joins TRBV7-9 and TRBJ2-5; possible D gene TRBD1, 6 bases. Germline V gene lookup returns CDR1 SEHNR and CDR2 FQNEAQ (reference sequence). V gave up 4 bases and J gave up 1 base, with 13 bases separating them. This CDR3 comprises 15 residues. In DNA, the CDR3 is TGTGCCAGCAGCTCGAACCGGGACATCCAAGAGACCCAGTACTTC. Amino acid sequence: CASSSNRDIQETQYF.